This T cell receptor beta chain originates from a study of shared clonotypes between healthy human individuals. Generated by immunoSEQ multiplex PCR, the TCRdb table keeps only in-frame clones and is missing some. The sample shows about 2,100,000 clones, just over 90% of them seen only once. Naive CD8 populations comprised CD45RO-negative cells positively selected for CCR7, excluding terminally differentiated effector memory CD45RA+ cells. Sequenced input: naive CD8+ T cells from PBMCs. The sequence was obtained from a man between 18 and 29 years old in good health. Some clones in this sample may be carry-over from other donors' samples.

CDR3 nucleotide sequence: TGCGCCAGCAGCTTGTACGCCGGGAACACCGGGGAGCTGTTTTTT. Protein: CASSLYAGNTGELFF. This chain links TRBV5-1 with TRBJ2-2; D remains unclear. The CDR3 has 15 amino acids. The germline CDR1 and CDR2 sequences are SGHRS and YFSETQ. V was cut by 1 base and J by 1 base, with 8 bases left in between.